The 2 T cell receptor beta chains below all came from one sample that was sequenced in a study of T cell repertoires in cytomegalovirus infection. One entry per CDR3 protein results from TCRdb running MiXCR on the reads. Of hundreds of thousands of distinct CDR3 sequences in the sample, 15% to 20% were seen once. The sequencing input was PBMCs. The source of these receptors is a human donor in good health (CMV status not recorded). Some clones in this sample may be carry-over from other donors' samples.

The chain carries TRBV29-1 and TRBJ2-7; D assignment may be TRBD1 or TRBD2 (6 bases each). This CDR3 region has 12 residues. Germline V lookup: CDR1 SQVTM, CDR2 ANQGSEA. V lost 4 bases and J 3 bases, leaving 10 bases between the germline ends. CDR3 nucleotide sequence: TGCAGCGTTGGTGGGGGGCTCTACGAGCAGTACTTC. It specifies CSVGGGLYEQYF.

V gene TRBV19 combines with J gene TRBJ1-2; the D is unclear. The ends were cut back, 6 bases at V and 4 bases at J, with 15 bases in the middle. The CDR3 contains 14 residues. From germline, CDR1 is LNHDA and CDR2 SQIVND (reference sequence). The CDR3 bases are TGTGCCAGTAGATCGGGGTATGGAGGCTATGGCTACACCTTC. Protein: CASRSGYGGYGYTF.